These T cell receptor beta chains were read from a single sample in a study of blood T cell repertoires in COVID-19. Libraries were prepared by immunoSEQ multiplex PCR; TCRdb keeps only in-frame clonotypes and omits some of them. Of about 150,000 clones listed, roughly 90% are singletons. The material sequenced was peripheral blood. The receptors stem from a man in his 60s with active or convalescent COVID-19. Both conserved end residues are part of each CDR3. Each record gives: clone size, D gene, J gene, V gene, CDR3 protein, CDR3 DNA. D genes are given only for firm matches. Clone size is given for some rows only: seen once, a few or many times, or a class if the clone is expanded.

-	-	TRBJ1-6	TRBV28	CASKGQALGGSPLHF	TGTGCCAGCAAGGGGCAAGCCCTAGGGGGTTCACCCCTCCACTTT
-	-	TRBJ1-3	TRBV5-1	CASSLEGGSSGNTIYF	TGCGCCAGCAGCTTGGAAGGGGGAAGCTCTGGAAACACCATATATTTT
-	-	TRBJ1-6	TRBV4-1	CASSQDLAGSLDYSPLHF	TGCGCCAGCAGCCAAGATTTGGCAGGGTCGTTAGATTATTCACCCCTCCACTTT
-	-	TRBJ2-1	TRBV27	CASSLGRNEQFF	TGTGCCAGCAGTTTAGGTCGGAATGAGCAGTTCTTC
-	-	TRBJ1-1	TRBV6-4	CASSNGGFGEAFF	TGTGCCAGCAGCAACGGCGGGTTTGGTGAAGCTTTCTTT
few	TRBD2	TRBJ2-1	TRBV7-2	CASSLGTRGGYNEQFF	TGTGCCAGCAGCCTCGGGACTAGGGGGGGCTACAATGAGCAGTTCTTC
-	TRBD2	TRBJ2-7	TRBV28	CASSLSGLPYEQYF	TGTGCCAGCAGTTTGTCGGGACTACCCTACGAGCAGTACTTC
-	TRBD1	TRBJ2-7	TRBV14	CASSQVGTGDYEQYF	TGTGCCAGCAGCCAAGTTGGGACAGGGGACTACGAGCAGTACTTC
-	TRBD1	TRBJ2-3	TRBV9	CASSADRGVTDTQYF	TGTGCCAGCAGCGCGGACAGGGGGGTCACAGATACGCAGTATTTT
-	-	TRBJ2-3	TRBV25-1	CASSEVYSTDMQYF	TGTGCCAGCAGTGAAGTCTACAGCACAGATATGCAGTATTTT
-	TRBD2	TRBJ2-7	TRBV11-2	CASSKPPGLALGYEQYF	TGTGCCAGCAGCAAACCGCCGGGACTAGCCTTAGGATACGAGCAGTACTTC
-	-	TRBJ1-4	TRBV20-1	CSASEMLGARGEKLFF	TGCAGTGCTAGTGAAATGTTGGGGGCAAGAGGCGAAAAACTGTTTTTT
-	-	TRBJ2-5	TRBV4-3	CASSQDLAKETQYF	TGCGCCAGCAGCCAGGACCTAGCGAAAGAGACCCAGTACTTC
-	-	TRBJ1-6	TRBV19	CASSIGDNSPLHF	TGTGCCAGTAGTATAGGAGATAATTCACCCCTCCACTTT